This T cell receptor beta chain is from a study of blood T cell repertoires in COVID-19. About the study: Whether acute or convalescent, the COVID-19 samples came from the United States, Italy and Spain.

The germline gives CDR1 SQVTM, CDR2 ANQGSEA. With 1 base removed from V and 0 bases from J, the gap between germline ends came to 4 bases. The length of the CDR3 is 13 residues. Notes on this clone: The sample contains more than one DNA sequence encoding this CDR3.

Cohorts were assigned according to the clinical history that participants reported. In the original analysis: Amplifying reference gene primers gave estimates of nucleated cell counts. This table comes from immunoSEQ multiplex PCR, and its TCRdb copy is limited to in-frame clones, with some not included. The V and J calls and the clone size are those of that table, but D and trimming were determined from the DNA. The sample lists under 500,000 clones, around 90% seen once, with roughly 1.9% in the top ten. This TCR was recovered from a woman under 30 with acute COVID-19. The material sequenced was PBMCs or T cells enriched from blood (not recorded which). This chain connects TRBV29-1 to TRBJ1-3; D gene ambiguous. The CDR3 nucleotides read TGCAGCGTTGAAGTCAGCTCTGGAAACACCATATATTTT. Translated: CSVEVSSGNTIYF. The full variable domain, its missing parts supplied by reference TRBV29-1 and TRBJ1-3, is SAVISQKPSRDICQRGTSLTIQCQVDSQVTMMFWYRQQPGQSLTLIATANQGSEATYESGFVIDKFPISRPNLTFSTLTVSNMSPEDSSIYLCSVEVSSGNTIYFGEGSWLTVV.